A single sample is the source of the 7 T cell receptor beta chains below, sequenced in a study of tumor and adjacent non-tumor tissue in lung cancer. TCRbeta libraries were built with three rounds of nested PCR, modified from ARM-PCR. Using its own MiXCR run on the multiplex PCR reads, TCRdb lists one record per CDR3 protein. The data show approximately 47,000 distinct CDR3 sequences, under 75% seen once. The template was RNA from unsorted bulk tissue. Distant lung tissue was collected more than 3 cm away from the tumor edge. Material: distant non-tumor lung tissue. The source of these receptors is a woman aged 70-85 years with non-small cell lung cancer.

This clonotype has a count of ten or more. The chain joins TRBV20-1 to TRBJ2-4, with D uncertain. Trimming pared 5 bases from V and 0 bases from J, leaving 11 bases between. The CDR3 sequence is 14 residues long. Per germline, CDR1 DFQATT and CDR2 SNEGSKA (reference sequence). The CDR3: CSAEVGLAKNIQYF. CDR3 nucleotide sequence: TGCAGTGCTGAGGTCGGGCTAGCCAAAAACATTCAGTACTTC.

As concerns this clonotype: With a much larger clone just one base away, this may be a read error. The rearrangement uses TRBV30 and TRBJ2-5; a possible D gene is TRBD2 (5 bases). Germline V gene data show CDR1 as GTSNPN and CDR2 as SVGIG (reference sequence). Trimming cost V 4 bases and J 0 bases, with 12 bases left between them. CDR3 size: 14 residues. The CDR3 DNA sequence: TGTGCCTGGAAAATACGACTAAACCAAGAGACCCAGTACTTC. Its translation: CAWKIRLNQETQYF.

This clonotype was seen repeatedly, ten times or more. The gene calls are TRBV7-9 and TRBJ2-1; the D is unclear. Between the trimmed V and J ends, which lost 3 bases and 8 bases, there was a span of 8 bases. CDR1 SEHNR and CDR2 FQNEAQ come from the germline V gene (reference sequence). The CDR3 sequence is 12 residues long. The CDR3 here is CASSFGVDEQFF. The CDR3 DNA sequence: TGTGCCAGCAGCTTTGGCGTAGATGAGCAGTTCTTC. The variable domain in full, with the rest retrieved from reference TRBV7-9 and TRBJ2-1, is DTGVSQNPRHKITKRGQNVTFRCDPISEHNRLYWYRQTLGQGPEFLTYFQNEAQLEKSRLLSDRFSAERPKGSFSTLEIQRTEQGDSAMYLCASSFGVDEQFFGPGTRLTVL.

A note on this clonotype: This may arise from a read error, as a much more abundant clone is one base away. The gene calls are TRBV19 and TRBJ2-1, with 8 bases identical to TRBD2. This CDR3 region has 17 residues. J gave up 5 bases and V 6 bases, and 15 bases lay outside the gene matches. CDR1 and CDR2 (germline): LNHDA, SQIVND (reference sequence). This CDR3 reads CASRDRLARTNNNEQFF. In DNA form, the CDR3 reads TGTGCCAGTAGGGACAGACTAGCGAGAACTAACAACAATGAGCAGTTCTTC.

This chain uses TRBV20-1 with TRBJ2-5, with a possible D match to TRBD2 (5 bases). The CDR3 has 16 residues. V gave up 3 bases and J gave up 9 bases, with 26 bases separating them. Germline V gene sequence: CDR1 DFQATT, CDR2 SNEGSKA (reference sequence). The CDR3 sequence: CSASGAPATHGVSQYF. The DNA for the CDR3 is TGCAGTGCTAGTGGAGCTCCGGCGACCCACGGGGTGTCCCAGTACTTC.

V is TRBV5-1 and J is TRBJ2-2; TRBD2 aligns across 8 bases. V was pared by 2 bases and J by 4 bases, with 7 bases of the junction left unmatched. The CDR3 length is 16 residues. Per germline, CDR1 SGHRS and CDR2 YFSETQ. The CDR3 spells CASSLQRERGTGELFF. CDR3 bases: TGCGCCAGCAGCTTACAGCGGGAGCGTGGCACCGGGGAGCTGTTTTTT.

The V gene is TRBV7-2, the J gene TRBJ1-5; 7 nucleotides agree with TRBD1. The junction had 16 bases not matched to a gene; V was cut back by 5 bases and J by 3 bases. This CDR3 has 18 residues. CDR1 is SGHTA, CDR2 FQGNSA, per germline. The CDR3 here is CASSPRHRTGNTNQPQHF. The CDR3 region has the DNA TGTGCCAGCAGCCCTAGACACCGGACAGGCAACACCAATCAGCCCCAGCATTTT.